The T cell receptor beta chain under discussion was sequenced for a study of T cells in Graves' hyperthyroidism and ophthalmopathy. This clonotype was detected once. Uncontrolled infections, other autoimmune diseases, pregnancy or lactation led to exclusion of patients. Germline V gene sequence: CDR1 WSHSY, CDR2 SAAADI. V was cut by 0 bases and J by 0 bases, with 11 bases left in between. CDR3 length: 16 residues. Authors of the study amplified TCR beta CDR3 regions from RNA transcripts. Carried out on the TCR CDR3, a first-round RT-PCR used the HTBI primer set. In TCRdb, the multiplex PCR reads were re-called with MiXCR into one record per CDR3 protein. This sample has roughly 250,000 distinct CDR3 sequences, with roughly 15% found just once.

The receptor was derived from a woman younger than 35 with Graves' ophthalmopathy. The chain uses TRBV10-2 and TRBJ2-5, with a weak D call TRBD2 (6 bases). Sequencing was performed on blood. CDR3 bases: TGCGCCAGCAGTGAGTCTAGCGGCTCGTACCAAGAGACCCAGTACTTC. This codes for CASSESSGSYQETQYF.